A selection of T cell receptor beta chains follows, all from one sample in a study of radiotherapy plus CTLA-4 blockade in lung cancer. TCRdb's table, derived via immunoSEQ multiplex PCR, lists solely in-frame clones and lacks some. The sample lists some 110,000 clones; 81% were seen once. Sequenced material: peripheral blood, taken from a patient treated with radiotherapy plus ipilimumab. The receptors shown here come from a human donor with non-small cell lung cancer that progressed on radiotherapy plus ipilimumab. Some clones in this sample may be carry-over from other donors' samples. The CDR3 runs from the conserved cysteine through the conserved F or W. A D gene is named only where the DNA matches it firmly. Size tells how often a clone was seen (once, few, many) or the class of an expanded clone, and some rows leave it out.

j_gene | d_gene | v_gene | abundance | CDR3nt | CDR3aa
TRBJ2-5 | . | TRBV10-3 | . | TGTGCCACGGGAACTCAAGAGACCCAGTACTTC | CATGTQETQYF
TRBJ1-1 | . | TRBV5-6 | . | TGTGCCAGCAGCTTGAACCCGAACACTGAAGCTTTCTTT | CASSLNPNTEAFF
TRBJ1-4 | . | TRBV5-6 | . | TGTGCCAGCAGCTTGGGGGGAACTAATGAAAAACTGTTTTTT | CASSLGGTNEKLFF
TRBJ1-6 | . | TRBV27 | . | TGTGCCAGCAGTTGGACTGCTTTTGAGTCACCCCTCCACTTT | CASSWTAFESPLHF
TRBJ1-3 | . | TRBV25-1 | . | TGTGCCAGCAGTATAACAGGGTCGGACACCATATATTTT | CASSITGSDTIYF
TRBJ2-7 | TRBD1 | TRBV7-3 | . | TGTGCCAGCAGCTGGACAGGGGCAGACGAGCAGTACTTC | CASSWTGADEQYF
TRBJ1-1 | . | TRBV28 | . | TGTGCCAGCAAGGCCCAGGGGAGAAGTAACACTGAAGCTTTCTTT | CASKAQGRSNTEAFF
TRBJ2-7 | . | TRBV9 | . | TGTGCCAGCAGCGCGTACTACGAGCAGTACTTC | CASSAYYEQYF
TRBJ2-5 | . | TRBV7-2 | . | TGTGCCAGCAGCCTGAACAGGGAGCAAGAGACCCAGTACTTC | CASSLNREQETQYF
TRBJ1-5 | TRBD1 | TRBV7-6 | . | TGTGCCAGCAGCTCTTTCGGACAGGGACTTCAGCCCCAGCATTTT | CASSSFGQGLQPQHF
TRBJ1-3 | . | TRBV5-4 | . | TGTGCCAGCAGCCGGACGGAGAGCTCTGGAAACACCATATATTTT | CASSRTESSGNTIYF
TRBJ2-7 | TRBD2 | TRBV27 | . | TGTGCCAGCAGTTTTGGTGGGACTAGCGTAACCTACGAGCAGTACTTC | CASSFGGTSVTYEQYF
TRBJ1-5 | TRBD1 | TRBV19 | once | TGTGCCAGTAAGGGACAGCTCGATCAGCCCCAGCATTTT | CASKGQLDQPQHF
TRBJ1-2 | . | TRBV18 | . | TGTGCCAGCTCTCAACAACAGACACTCGGGGAACATGGCTACACCTTC | CASSQQQTLGEHGYTF
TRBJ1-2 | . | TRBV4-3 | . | TGCGCCAGCAGCCAAATCCAGGCACAGGGCGACTGTGGCTACACCTTC | CASSQIQAQGDCGYTF
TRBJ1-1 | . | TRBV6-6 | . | TGTGCCAGCAGTTACGGTTGGGAGGCAGAAGCTTTCTTT | CASSYGWEAEAFF
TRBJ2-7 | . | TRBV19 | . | TGTGCCAGTAAGGGTAGGCATAGCGAGCAGTACTTC | CASKGRHSEQYF